The rows below give T cell receptor beta chains drawn from one sample of a study of blood T cell repertoires in COVID-19. The data were produced by immunoSEQ multiplex PCR, yet TCRdb's version contains in-frame clones alone and is incomplete. This sample has 120,000 or so clones, with about four fifths found just once. Sequencing was performed on peripheral blood. The origin of the receptors is a man aged 25 to 45 with COVID-19, enrolled during active disease. Both conserved end residues are part of each CDR3. D genes are given only for firm matches. Size is stated for part of the rows, as once, few or many counts, or as a class when the clone is expanded.

d_call	clone_size	cdr3_length	v_call	j_call	cdr3_aa	cdr3_nt
NA	NA	14	TRBV18	TRBJ2-1	CASSTPVGADEQFF	TGTGCCAGCTCAACCCCCGTTGGGGCGGATGAGCAGTTCTTC
NA	once	15	TRBV25-1	TRBJ2-5	CASSGGRAPRETQYF	TGTGCCAGCAGTGGGGGCAGGGCCCCTCGAGAGACCCAGTACTTC
TRBD1	NA	12	TRBV24-1	TRBJ2-1	CATRQGSGEQFF	TGTGCCACACGACAGGGCTCGGGGGAGCAGTTCTTC
NA	NA	14	TRBV4-2	TRBJ1-2	CASSPDRTNYGYTF	TGTGCCAGCAGCCCGGACAGAACTAACTATGGCTACACCTTC
NA	NA	15	TRBV4-1	TRBJ1-1	CASSQPRMLNTEAFF	TGCGCCAGCAGCCAGCCCAGGATGCTGAACACTGAAGCTTTCTTT
TRBD2	NA	16	TRBV2	TRBJ2-5	CASSNSGGGNWDTQYF	TGTGCCAGCAGTAATAGCGGGGGGGGAAATTGGGACACCCAGTACTTC
TRBD2	NA	17	TRBV7-8	TRBJ2-2	CASSPGLAGDYTGELFF	TGTGCCAGCAGCCCTGGACTAGCGGGGGATTACACCGGGGAGCTGTTTTTT
TRBD2	NA	16	TRBV25-1	TRBJ2-2	CASSELASGKVGELFF	TGTGCCAGCAGTGAATTGGCTAGCGGGAAGGTCGGGGAGCTGTTTTTT
NA	NA	16	TRBV25-1	TRBJ2-5	CASSELNSLNQETQYF	TGTGCCAGCAGTGAACTGAACTCGCTTAACCAAGAGACCCAGTACTTC
NA	NA	15	TRBV7-2	TRBJ1-2	CASSQGQSSNYGYTF	TGTGCCAGCAGCCAAGGACAGTCCTCTAACTATGGCTACACCTTC
TRBD2	few	15	TRBV29-1	TRBJ2-3	CSVGPSGGAADTQYF	TGCAGCGTTGGACCTAGCGGGGGGGCCGCAGATACGCAGTATTTT
TRBD2	NA	18	TRBV13	TRBJ2-1	CASSIQGLLAGSYNEQFF	TGTGCCAGCAGTATCCAGGGCCTACTAGCGGGTTCGTACAATGAGCAGTTCTTC
TRBD1	NA	14	TRBV5-1	TRBJ2-7	CASSLVGQSYEQYF	TGCGCCAGCAGCTTGGTGGGACAGTCCTACGAGCAGTACTTC
TRBD1	once	15	TRBV6-5	TRBJ1-1	CASSYSPTGDTEAFF	TGTGCCAGCAGTTACTCCCCGACAGGGGACACTGAAGCTTTCTTT
NA	NA	14	TRBV6-5	TRBJ1-1	CASRATVSNTEAFF	TGTGCCAGCAGAGCGACAGTGTCGAACACTGAAGCTTTCTTT
TRBD2	NA	15	TRBV25-1	TRBJ2-2	CASSALAGATGELFF	TGTGCCAGCAGTGCGCTAGCGGGAGCCACCGGGGAGCTGTTTTTT
TRBD2	NA	15	TRBV9	TRBJ2-1	CASSPAGDSYNEQFF	TGTGCCAGCAGCCCAGCGGGAGATTCCTACAATGAGCAGTTCTTC
NA	NA	13	TRBV11-3	TRBJ2-7	CASSHRDSYEQYF	TGTGCCAGCAGCCACCGGGACTCCTACGAGCAGTACTTC
NA	NA	20	TRBV21-1	TRBJ1-3	CASSSHRGGQVVSSGNTIYF	TGTGCCAGCAGCAGCCACCGGGGGGGGCAGGTCGTATCGTCTGGAAACACCATATATTTT
TRBD1	NA	15	TRBV11-3	TRBJ1-1	CASIQTGTGNTEAFF	TGTGCCAGCATCCAAACCGGGACAGGGAACACTGAAGCTTTCTTT
TRBD1	NA	15	TRBV2	TRBJ1-5	CASSSLRGDSQPQHF	TGTGCCAGCAGTTCCCTTAGGGGGGACAGTCAGCCCCAGCATTTT
NA	NA	12	TRBV19	TRBJ2-2	CASSENSGELFF	TGTGCCAGTAGCGAAAATAGCGGGGAGCTGTTTTTT